What follows is one T cell receptor (beta chain) and its context. What it binds is unknown. This entry belongs to a study of identical twins. Study conclusions and caveats: The models gave estimates that fell short of the out-of-frame TCR alpha sharing seen in monozygotic twins.

MiXCR, run by TCRdb on the 5' RACE reads, gives a single entry per CDR3 protein. The sample lists some 790,000 distinct CDR3 sequences, about 20% occurring once. This CDR3 region has 15 residues. The J segment lost 4 bases and the V segment lost 4 bases, leaving 8 bases of the junction unmatched. CDR1 is MNHNS, CDR2 SASEGT, per germline. A further study also used this sample, focusing on T cells expressing NK-cell markers. That source adds: The HCMV specificity of the expanded NKG2C+ T cell clones stayed unresolved.

The receptor's source is a woman aged 18-35 years in good health. Sequencing was carried out using PBMCs. The V call is TRBV6-1, the J call TRBJ2-7, with 9 bases identical to TRBD1. CDR3 sequence (DNA): TGTGCCAGCAGTGTCCGACGACAGGGGGTTTACGAGCAGTACTTC. As protein: CASSVRRQGVYEQYF.